The present T cell receptor (beta chain) was sequenced within a study of blood T cell repertoires in COVID-19. At the level of the study: COVID-19 samples from acute and convalescent phases originated in the United States, Italy and Spain. PBMCs, B-cell-depleted T cells, or T cells provided the cDNA or gDNA that made up the material.

Per the germline V gene, CDR1 is SGHNT and CDR2 is YYREEE (reference sequence). The CDR3 sequence is 16 residues long. Trimming removed 4 bases at V and 2 bases at J, with 17 bases between. In the original workflow: It was from reference gene primer amplification that nucleated cell counts were estimated. Sequenced by immunoSEQ multiplex PCR; TCRdb stores in-frame clones only, minus some. V, J and clone size are taken as reported in that table, and D and trimming were inferred from the DNA itself. Here the sample spans 29,000 or so clones, roughly nine tenths being singletons. Sequencing used peripheral blood. The origin of this receptor is a human donor in a cohort sampled during active COVID-19. The gene calls are TRBV5-4 and TRBJ2-3, with D possibly matching TRBD2 (6 bases). CDR3 loop: CASSLRRRGFTDTQYF. DNA for the CDR3: TGTGCCAGCAGCCTCCGGAGGCGGGGATTCACAGATACGCAGTATTTT.